The clone carrying this T cell receptor (beta chain) was found a few times. This sample was taken from a study of blood T cell repertoires in COVID-19. Looking at the study overall: From T cells, B-cell-depleted T cells, or PBMCs came the material, which was cDNA or gDNA.

Germline V lookup: CDR1 LNHDA, CDR2 SQIVND (reference sequence). V was clipped by 5 bases and J by 5 bases; unmatched bases: 10. The CDR3 extends over 15 amino acids. Authors' methods: Estimates of nucleated cell counts were drawn from the amplification of reference gene primers. The protocol was immunoSEQ multiplex PCR, while the TCRdb copy is restricted to in-frame clones and leaves out a portion. The DNA gave D and trimming, while V, J and clone size come from that table. The data show some 250,000 clones, about 83% seen once. The rearrangement uses TRBV19 and TRBJ2-5; 8 nucleotides agree with TRBD1. Sequencing was performed on peripheral blood. The clonotype was recovered from a man aged 35 to 55 with active or convalescent COVID-19. CDR3 sequence: CASSPRQGTVETQYF. The DNA of the CDR3 is TGTGCCAGTAGTCCGAGACAGGGGACGGTGGAGACCCAGTACTTC.